This entry lists 8 T cell receptor beta chains sequenced from one sample in a study of T cell responses to AZD1222 COVID-19 vaccine. The repertoire was sequenced with immunoSEQ multiplex PCR; TCRdb's copy has only in-frame clones and lacks some. This table has 75,000 to 90,000 clones, around nine tenths appearing once. This specimen was peripheral blood, taken on day 0 of AZD1222 vaccination. Every receptor here comes from an adult in good health.

The CDR3 DNA sequence: TGTGCCAGCAGCCAACTTGGGTGGACAGGGAAGAACACTGAAGCTTTCTTT. Encoded protein: CASSQLGWTGKNTEAFF. The gene calls are TRBV3-1 (or the pseudogene TRBV3-2) and TRBJ1-1; 8 bases are shared with TRBD1. Unmatched junction bases numbered 9, after V lost 2 bases and J lost 1 base. This CDR3 is 17 amino acids long. Per germline, CDR1 LGHDT and CDR2 YNNKEL (reference sequence).

The chain is built from TRBV11-2 and TRBJ2-1, with D perhaps matching TRBD1 (6 bases). V was shortened by 5 bases and J by 2 bases, with 13 bases between the two germline ends. In germline, CDR1 is SGHAT, CDR2 FQNNGV. This CDR3 region has 15 residues. This chain's CDR3 is CASSQSGDAYNEQFF. The DNA for the CDR3 is TGTGCCAGCAGCCAGTCAGGGGACGCCTACAATGAGCAGTTCTTC.

V and J are TRBV28 and TRBJ1-1, with 7 bases aligning to TRBD1. The CDR3 is 16 residues long. Looked up from germline, CDR1 is MDHEN and CDR2 is SYDVKM. V was clipped by 4 bases and J by 1 base; unmatched bases: 9. Written as DNA, the CDR3 is TGTGCCAGCAGTTCGTTAATTACAGGGGAGAACACTGAAGCTTTCTTT. It codes for CASSSLITGENTEAFF.

The gene calls are TRBV7-3 and TRBJ1-2; 8 bases are shared with TRBD1. This CDR3 region has 13 residues. With 5 bases clipped from V and 8 bases from J, the junction kept 7 bases outside the gene matches. The germline CDR1 and CDR2 sequences are SGHTA and FQGTGA. The CDR3 DNA follows: TGTGCCAGCAGCCCCGGACAGGGTGGGGGCTACACCTTC. Translating gives CASSPGQGGGYTF.

This clone was counted between two and nine times. The chain links TRBV3-1 (or the pseudogene TRBV3-2) to TRBJ1-6; D gene uncertain. The CDR3 contains 14 residues. Germline V gives CDR1 LGHDT, CDR2 YNNKEL (reference sequence). Trimming shortened V by 7 bases and J by 0 bases, and 7 bases separated the two germline ends. The CDR3 DNA sequence: TGTGCCAGCACCTCGAGCTCCTATAATTCACCCCTCCACTTT. As protein: CASTSSSYNSPLHF.

CDR3 in DNA: TGTGCCAGCAGTTACTCAGGGACCAACAATGAGCAGTTCTTC. It translates to CASSYSGTNNEQFF. The chain carries TRBV6-5 and TRBJ2-1, with D perhaps being TRBD1 or TRBD2 (5 bases each). This CDR3 is built from 14 residues. Trimming removed 0 bases from V and 5 bases from J, with 8 bases in between. Germline V gives CDR1 MNHEY, CDR2 SVGAGI.

About this clone itself: The same CDR3 is also encoded by other DNA sequences in this sample. The chain uses TRBV30 and TRBJ1-1; the D is unclear. With 2 bases removed from V and 0 bases from J, the gap between germline ends came to 4 bases. The CDR3 is 12 residues long. Per the germline V gene, CDR1 is GTSNPN and CDR2 is SVGIG (reference sequence). CDR3 residues: CAWSQMNTEAFF. CDR3 coding DNA: TGTGCCTGGAGTCAGATGAACACTGAAGCTTTCTTT.

This chain joins TRBV27 and TRBJ2-1, with TRBD1 matching over 8 bases. Trimming at V came to 6 bases and at J to 0 bases, leaving 7 bases not matched to a gene. The CDR3 sequence is 16 residues long. CDR1 is MNHEY, CDR2 SMNVEV, per germline (reference sequence). In nucleotides, the CDR3 is TGTGCCAGCAGCTCGGGACAGGTGAGCTCCTACAATGAGCAGTTCTTC. This gives the protein CASSSGQVSSYNEQFF.